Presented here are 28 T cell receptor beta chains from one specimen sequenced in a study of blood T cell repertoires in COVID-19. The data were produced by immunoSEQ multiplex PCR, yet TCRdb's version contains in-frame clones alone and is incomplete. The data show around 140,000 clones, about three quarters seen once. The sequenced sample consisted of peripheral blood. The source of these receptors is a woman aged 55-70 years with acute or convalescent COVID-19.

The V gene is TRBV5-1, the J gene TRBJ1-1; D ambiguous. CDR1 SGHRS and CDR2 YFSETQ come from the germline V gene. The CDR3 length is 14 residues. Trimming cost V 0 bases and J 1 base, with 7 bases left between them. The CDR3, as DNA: TGCGCCAGCAGCTTGGGACAACCGAACACTGAAGCTTTCTTT. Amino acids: CASSLGQPNTEAFF.

The CDR3: CASSLVGHRNYGYTF. The CDR3 DNA is TGTGCCAGCAGCTTGGTAGGACACAGAAACTATGGCTACACCTTC. The chain is built from TRBV5-4 and TRBJ1-2; D is possibly TRBD1 (5 bases). The CDR3 sequence is 15 residues long. Per the germline V gene, CDR1 is SGHNT and CDR2 is YYREEE (reference sequence). V shed 0 bases and J shed 2 bases, with 11 bases lying between them.

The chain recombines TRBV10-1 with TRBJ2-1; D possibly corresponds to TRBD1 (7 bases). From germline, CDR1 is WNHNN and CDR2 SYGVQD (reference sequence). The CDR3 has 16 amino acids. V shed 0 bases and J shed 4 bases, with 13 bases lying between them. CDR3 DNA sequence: TGCGCCAGCAGTGAGTCTATCAGGGGGAGGTACAATGAGCAGTTCTTC. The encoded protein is CASSESIRGRYNEQFF.

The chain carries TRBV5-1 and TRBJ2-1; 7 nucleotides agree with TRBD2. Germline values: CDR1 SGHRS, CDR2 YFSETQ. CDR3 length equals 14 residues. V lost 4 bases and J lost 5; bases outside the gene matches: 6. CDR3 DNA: TGCGCCAGCAGCCCCGGGACTATTAACAATGAGCAGTTCTTC. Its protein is CASSPGTINNEQFF.

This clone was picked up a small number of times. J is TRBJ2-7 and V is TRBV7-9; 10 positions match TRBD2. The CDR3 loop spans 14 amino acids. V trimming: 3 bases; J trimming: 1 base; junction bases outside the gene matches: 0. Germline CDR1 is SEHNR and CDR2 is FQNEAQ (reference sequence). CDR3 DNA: TGTGCCAGCAGCTTGACTAGCGGGTCCTACGAGCAGTACTTC. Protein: CASSLTSGSYEQYF.

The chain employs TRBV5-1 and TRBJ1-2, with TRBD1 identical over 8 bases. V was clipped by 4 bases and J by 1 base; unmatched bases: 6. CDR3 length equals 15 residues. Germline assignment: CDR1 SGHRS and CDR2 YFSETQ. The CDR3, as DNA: TGCGCCAGCAGCAGAGACAGGGGAGGTAACTATGGCTACACCTTC. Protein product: CASSRDRGGNYGYTF.

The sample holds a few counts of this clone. The CDR3 DNA follows: TGTGCCAGCAGCCTAGATGAGGAACCCGGGCAGCCCCAGCATTTT. It yields the protein CASSLDEEPGQPQHF. The chain uses TRBV7-9 and TRBJ1-5; no firm D call. Germline lookup yields CDR1 SEHNR and CDR2 FQNEAQ (reference sequence). Trimming stripped 5 bases from V and 7 bases from J, with 18 bases between. The CDR3 has 15 amino acids.

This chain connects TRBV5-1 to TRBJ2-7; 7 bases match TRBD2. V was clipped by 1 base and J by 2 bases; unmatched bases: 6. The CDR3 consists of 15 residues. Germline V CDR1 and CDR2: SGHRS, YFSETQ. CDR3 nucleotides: TGCGCCAGCAGCTTGATGGCTAGCGGAACCTACGAGCAGTACTTC. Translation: CASSLMASGTYEQYF.

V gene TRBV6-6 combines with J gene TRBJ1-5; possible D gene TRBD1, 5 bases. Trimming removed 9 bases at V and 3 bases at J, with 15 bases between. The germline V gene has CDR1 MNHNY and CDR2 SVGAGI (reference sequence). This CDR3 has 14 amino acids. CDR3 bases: TGTGCCAGTTCGGGGGGGGAGAACAATCAGCCCCAGCATTTT. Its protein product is CASSGGENNQPQHF.

In nucleotides, the CDR3 is TGTGCCACCAGCGCCCTCAGGGGAGAGACCCAGTACTTC. Residues: CATSALRGETQYF. The V call is TRBV15, the J call TRBJ2-5, with D perhaps matching TRBD1 (6 bases). The CDR3 loop spans 13 amino acids. The V gene's germline CDR1 is LNHNV and CDR2 YYDKDF (reference sequence). Trimming shortened V by 5 bases and J by 4 bases, and 11 bases separated the two germline ends. Looking up the rest from reference TRBV15 and TRBJ2-5 gives the full variable domain: DAMVIQNPRYQVTQFGKPVTLSCSQTLNHNVMYWYQQKSSQAPKLLFHYYDKDFNNEADTPDNFQSRRPNTSFCFLDIRSPGLGDTAMYLCATSALRGETQYFGPGTRLLVL.

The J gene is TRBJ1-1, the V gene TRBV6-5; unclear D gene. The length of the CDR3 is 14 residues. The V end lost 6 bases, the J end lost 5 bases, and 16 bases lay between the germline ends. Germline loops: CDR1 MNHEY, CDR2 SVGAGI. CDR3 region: CASSLSQLVTEAFF. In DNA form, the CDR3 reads TGTGCCAGCAGCCTCTCCCAACTCGTGACTGAAGCTTTCTTT.

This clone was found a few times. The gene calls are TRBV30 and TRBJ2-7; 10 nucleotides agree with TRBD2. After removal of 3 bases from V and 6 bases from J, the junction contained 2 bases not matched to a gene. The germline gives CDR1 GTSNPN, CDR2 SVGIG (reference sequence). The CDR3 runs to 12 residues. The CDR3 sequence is CAWSPSGSEQYF. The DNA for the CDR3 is TGTGCCTGGAGCCCTAGCGGGAGCGAGCAGTACTTC.

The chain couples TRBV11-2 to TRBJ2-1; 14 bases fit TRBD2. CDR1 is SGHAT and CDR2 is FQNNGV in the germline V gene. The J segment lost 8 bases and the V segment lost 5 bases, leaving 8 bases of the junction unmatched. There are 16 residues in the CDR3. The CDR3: CASSETSGRAMYEQFF. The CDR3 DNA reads TGTGCCAGCAGCGAGACTAGCGGGAGGGCCATGTATGAGCAGTTCTTC.

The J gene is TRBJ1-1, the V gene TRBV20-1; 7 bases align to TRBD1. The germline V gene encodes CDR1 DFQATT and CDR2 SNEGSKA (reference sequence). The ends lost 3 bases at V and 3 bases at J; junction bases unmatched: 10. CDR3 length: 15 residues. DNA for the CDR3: TGCAGTGCTAGTGAGCCGACAGGGTATGACACTGAAGCTTTCTTT. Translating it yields CSASEPTGYDTEAFF.

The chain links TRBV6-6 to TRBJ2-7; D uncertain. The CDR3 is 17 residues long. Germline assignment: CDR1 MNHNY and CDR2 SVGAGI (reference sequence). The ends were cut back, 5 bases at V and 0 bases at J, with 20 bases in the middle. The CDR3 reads CASSPNAGVAHSYEQYF. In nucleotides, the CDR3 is TGTGCCAGCAGTCCTAACGCAGGCGTCGCCCACTCCTACGAGCAGTACTTC.

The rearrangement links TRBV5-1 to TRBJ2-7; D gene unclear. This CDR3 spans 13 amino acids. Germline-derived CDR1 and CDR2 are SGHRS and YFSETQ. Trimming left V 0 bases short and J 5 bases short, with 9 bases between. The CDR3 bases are TGCGCCAGCAGCTTGGCCCTTGCGGACGAGCAGTACTTC. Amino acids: CASSLALADEQYF.

The CDR3 here is CASRDRVGPYNEQFF. The CDR3 DNA reads as TGTGCCAGCAGAGACAGGGTTGGCCCCTACAATGAGCAGTTCTTC. J is TRBJ2-1 and V is TRBV6-5, with 7 positions matching TRBD1. Losses at the gene ends were 6 bases for V and 2 bases for J; bases not matched to a gene: 7. The germline V gene encodes CDR1 MNHEY and CDR2 SVGAGI. The CDR3 extends over 15 amino acids.

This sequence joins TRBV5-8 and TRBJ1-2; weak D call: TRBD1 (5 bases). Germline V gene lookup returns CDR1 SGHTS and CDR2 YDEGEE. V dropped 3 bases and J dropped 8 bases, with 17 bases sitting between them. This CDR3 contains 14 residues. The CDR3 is CASSWQGGRSGYTF. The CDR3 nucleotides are TGTGCCAGCAGCTGGCAGGGAGGAAGGAGCGGCTACACCTTC.

CDR3 region: CASTEWAGGLGGQPQHF. CDR3 in DNA: TGTGCCAGTACCGAGTGGGCAGGGGGGCTGGGGGGTCAGCCCCAGCATTTT. V usage is TRBV19 and J usage is TRBJ1-5, with 7 bases that match TRBD1. V lost 7 bases, J lost 6 bases, and 18 bases stayed unmatched. This CDR3 comprises 17 residues. Germline V gene data show CDR1 as LNHDA and CDR2 as SQIVND (reference sequence).

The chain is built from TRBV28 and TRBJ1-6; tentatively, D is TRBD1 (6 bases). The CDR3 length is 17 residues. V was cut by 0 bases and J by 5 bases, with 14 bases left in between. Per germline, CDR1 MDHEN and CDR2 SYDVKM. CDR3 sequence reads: CASSLWSTGTNNSPLHF. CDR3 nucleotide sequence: TGTGCCAGCAGTTTATGGTCGACAGGAACCAATAATTCACCCCTCCACTTT. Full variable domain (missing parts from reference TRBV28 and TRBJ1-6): DVKVTQSSRYLVKRTGEKVFLECVQDMDHENMFWYRQDPGLGLRLIYFSYDVKMKEKGDIPEGYSVSREKKERFSLILESASTNQTSMYLCASSLWSTGTNNSPLHFGNGTRLTVT.

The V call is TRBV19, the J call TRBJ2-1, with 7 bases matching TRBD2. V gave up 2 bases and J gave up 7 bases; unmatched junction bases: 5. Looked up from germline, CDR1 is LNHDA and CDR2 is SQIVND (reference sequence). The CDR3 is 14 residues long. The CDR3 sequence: CASSILAVGNEQFF. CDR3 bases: TGTGCCAGTAGTATACTAGCGGTAGGGAATGAGCAGTTCTTC.

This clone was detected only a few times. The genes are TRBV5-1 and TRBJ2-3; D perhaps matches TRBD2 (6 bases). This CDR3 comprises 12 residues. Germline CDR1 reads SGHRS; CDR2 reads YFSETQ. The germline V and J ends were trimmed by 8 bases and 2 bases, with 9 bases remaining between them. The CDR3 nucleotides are TGCGCCAGTCGGGACTTCACAGATACGCAGTATTTT. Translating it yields CASRDFTDTQYF.

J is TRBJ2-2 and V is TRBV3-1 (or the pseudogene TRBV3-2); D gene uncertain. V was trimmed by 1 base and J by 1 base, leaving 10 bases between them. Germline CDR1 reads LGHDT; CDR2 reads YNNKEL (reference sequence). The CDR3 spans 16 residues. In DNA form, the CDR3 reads TGTGCCAGCAGCCAAGTTGCTGGGCAGAACACCGGGGAGCTGTTTTTT. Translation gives CASSQVAGQNTGELFF.

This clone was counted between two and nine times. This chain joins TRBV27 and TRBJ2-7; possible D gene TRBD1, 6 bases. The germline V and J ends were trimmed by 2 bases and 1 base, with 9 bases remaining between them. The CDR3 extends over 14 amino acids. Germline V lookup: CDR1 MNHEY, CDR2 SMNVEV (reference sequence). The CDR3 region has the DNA TGTGCCAGCAGTTTACTTGGACAGTCCTACGAGCAGTACTTC. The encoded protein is CASSLLGQSYEQYF.

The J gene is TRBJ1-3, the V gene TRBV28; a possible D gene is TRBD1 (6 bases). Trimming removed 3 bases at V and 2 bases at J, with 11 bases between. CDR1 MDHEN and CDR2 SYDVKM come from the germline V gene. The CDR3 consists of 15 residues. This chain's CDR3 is CASSFGRGTGNTIYF. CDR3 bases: TGTGCCAGCAGTTTCGGCAGGGGAACTGGAAACACCATATATTTT.

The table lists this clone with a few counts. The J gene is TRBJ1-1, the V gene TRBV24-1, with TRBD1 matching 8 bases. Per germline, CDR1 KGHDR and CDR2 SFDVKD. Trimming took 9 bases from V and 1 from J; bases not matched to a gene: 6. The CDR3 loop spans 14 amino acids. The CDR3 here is CATQTGAPNTEAFF. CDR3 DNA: TGTGCCACCCAGACAGGGGCGCCGAACACTGAAGCTTTCTTT.

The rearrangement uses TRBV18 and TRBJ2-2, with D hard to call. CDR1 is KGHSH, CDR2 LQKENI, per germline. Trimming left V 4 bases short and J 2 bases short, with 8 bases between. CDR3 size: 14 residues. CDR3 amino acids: CASSQTRNTGELFF. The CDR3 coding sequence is TGTGCCAGCTCACAAACACGAAACACCGGGGAGCTGTTTTTT.

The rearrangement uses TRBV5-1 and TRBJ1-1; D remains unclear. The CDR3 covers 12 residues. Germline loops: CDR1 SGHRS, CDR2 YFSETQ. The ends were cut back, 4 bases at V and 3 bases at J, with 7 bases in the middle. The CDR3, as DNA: TGCGCCAGCAGCGGACTAGACACTGAAGCTTTCTTT. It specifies CASSGLDTEAFF.